This is a list of T cell receptor beta chains from one sample in a study of CD4 T cells in relation to SARS-CoV-2 and coronaviruses. These receptors have no known antigen. The table came from immunoSEQ multiplex PCR; TCRdb's copy has only in-frame clones and leaves some out. The sample includes 20,000 to 25,000 clones, just over 65% of them seen just once. Sequenced material: CD4+ T cells from PBMCs, cultured in vitro. These receptors all come from a human donor in good health. The CDR3 runs from the conserved cysteine through the conserved F or W. D genes are given only for firm matches. Some rows have no size entry. The others give once, few or many, or a class for an expanded clone.

- | 12 | TRBJ1-1 | - | TRBV29-1 | CSVDGSITEAFF | TGCAGCGTTGACGGGAGCATCACTGAAGCTTTCTTT
- | 14 | TRBJ1-4 | - | TRBV7-2 | CASSVRLFDEKLFF | TGTGCCAGCAGCGTCAGGCTGTTTGATGAAAAACTGTTTTTT
- | 16 | TRBJ1-2 | - | TRBV11-2 | CASSPPPAADYYGYTF | TGTGCCAGCAGCCCCCCCCCGGCCGCCGATTACTATGGCTACACCTTC
- | 15 | TRBJ1-3 | - | TRBV5-1 | CASSLGAHSGNTIYF | TGCGCCAGCAGCTTGGGAGCGCACTCTGGAAACACCATATATTTT
TRBD2 | 15 | TRBJ2-7 | few | TRBV28 | CASMGSGRISYEQYF | TGTGCCAGCATGGGTAGCGGGAGGATCTCCTACGAGCAGTACTTC
- | 16 | TRBJ2-7 | once | TRBV2 | CASSENYRAARDEQYF | TGTGCCAGCAGTGAAAACTACAGGGCCGCCCGGGACGAGCAGTACTTC
- | 13 | TRBJ1-5 | - | TRBV12-3/TRBV12-4 | CASSLEDMQPQHF | TGTGCCAGCAGTTTAGAGGATATGCAGCCCCAGCATTTT
- | 14 | TRBJ1-5 | - | TRBV7-9 | CASSLGQEDQPQHF | TGTGCCAGCAGCTTAGGGCAGGAGGATCAGCCCCAGCATTTT
- | 12 | TRBJ2-3 | few | TRBV29-1 | CSVEQLTDTQYF | TGCAGCGTTGAACAGCTTACAGATACGCAGTATTTT
- | 16 | TRBJ1-3 | - | TRBV11-2 | CASSLTGWGSGNTIYF | TGTGCCAGCAGCTTAACCGGTTGGGGGTCTGGAAACACCATATATTTT
- | 17 | TRBJ2-2 | - | TRBV6-4 | CASSDSLRGAGAGELFF | TGTGCCAGCAGTGACTCGCTTCGAGGCGCTGGAGCCGGGGAGCTGTTTTTT
TRBD1 | 14 | TRBJ2-5 | - | TRBV10-3 | CAISPTGLGETQYF | TGTGCCATCAGTCCGACAGGGCTGGGGGAGACCCAGTACTTC
- | 15 | TRBJ2-1 | once | TRBV6-5 | CASSPAARGYNEQFF | TGTGCCAGCAGCCCCGCAGCCCGGGGCTACAATGAGCAGTTCTTC
TRBD1 | 16 | TRBJ2-2 | few | TRBV28 | CASSLPLSTGTGELFF | TGTGCCAGCAGTTTACCCCTCTCGACAGGGACCGGGGAGCTGTTTTTT
- | 12 | TRBJ1-1 | few | TRBV21-1 | CASSKAEPEAFF | TGTGCCAGCAGCAAAGCTGAGCCTGAAGCTTTCTTT
- | 16 | TRBJ1-5 | once | TRBV6-1 | CASSEAGQGVRQPQHF | TGTGCCAGCAGTGAAGCAGGGCAGGGCGTGAGGCAGCCCCAGCATTTT
- | 13 | TRBJ2-7 | - | TRBV19 | CASSSRQPYEQYF | TGTGCCAGTAGTTCACGACAACCCTACGAGCAGTACTTC
- | 12 | TRBJ2-7 | - | TRBV12-3/TRBV12-4 | CASSRTNYEQYF | TGTGCCAGCAGTCGGACAAATTACGAGCAGTACTTC
- | 12 | TRBJ1-5 | - | TRBV7-2 | CASSLDFQPQHF | TGTGCCAGCAGCTTAGATTTTCAGCCCCAGCATTTT
- | 12 | TRBJ1-2 | - | TRBV3-1/TRBV3-2 | CASSDPPYGYTF | TGTGCCAGCAGCGATCCGCCCTATGGCTACACCTTC
- | 13 | TRBJ1-1 | once | TRBV29-1 | CSVEVGQNTEAFF | TGCAGCGTTGAAGTTGGCCAGAACACTGAAGCTTTCTTT
- | 14 | TRBJ2-2 | - | TRBV18 | CASSPQYDTGELFF | TGTGCCAGCTCACCACAATACGACACCGGGGAGCTGTTTTTT
- | 14 | TRBJ1-1 | - | TRBV6-5 | CASSYSVRNTEAFF | TGTGCCAGCAGTTACTCGGTTAGGAACACTGAAGCTTTCTTT
- | 13 | TRBJ2-3 | - | TRBV19 | CASSIQITDTQYF | TGTGCCAGTAGTATCCAGATCACAGATACGCAGTATTTT
TRBD1 | 20 | TRBJ1-4 | - | TRBV3-1/TRBV3-2 | CASSQDLLTGPKVSNEKLFF | TGTGCCAGCAGCCAAGATCTTCTGACAGGGCCAAAAGTTTCTAATGAAAAACTGTTTTTT
- | 14 | TRBJ2-3 | - | TRBV7-8 | CASSFDRYTDTQYF | TGTGCCAGCAGCTTCGACAGATACACAGATACGCAGTATTTT
TRBD1 | 16 | TRBJ2-1 | - | TRBV2 | CASSDRGTGGGNEQFF | TGTGCCAGCAGTGATAGGGGGACAGGTGGTGGCAATGAGCAGTTCTTC
- | 15 | TRBJ1-2 | few | TRBV7-2 | CASSLAMGAVGGYTF | TGTGCCAGCAGCTTAGCGATGGGGGCTGTGGGAGGCTACACCTTC
- | 13 | TRBJ2-7 | - | TRBV19 | CASSIRAGYEQYF | TGTGCCAGTAGTATACGGGCCGGCTACGAGCAGTACTTC
- | 17 | TRBJ2-7 | - | TRBV3-1/TRBV3-2 | CASSQDFQRGPGGEQYF | TGTGCCAGCAGCCAAGATTTTCAACGGGGGCCGGGTGGCGAGCAGTACTTC
TRBD1 | 15 | TRBJ1-2 | few | TRBV6-5 | CASSYIRDRGYGYTF | TGTGCCAGCAGTTACATCCGGGACAGGGGCTATGGCTACACCTTC
- | 11 | TRBJ1-1 | - | TRBV6-5 | CATRGVAEAFF | TGTGCCACCCGGGGGGTCGCTGAAGCTTTCTTT
TRBD1 | 18 | TRBJ2-2 | - | TRBV27 | CASRRRTGDRSGTGELFF | TGTGCCAGCAGACGCCGGACAGGGGATCGGTCAGGGACCGGGGAGCTGTTTTTT
- | 13 | TRBJ1-5 | once | TRBV6-1 | CASSDRWDQPQHF | TGTGCCAGCAGTGATCGGTGGGATCAGCCCCAGCATTTT
- | 14 | TRBJ1-5 | - | TRBV19 | CATGFQGGNQPQHF | TGTGCCACAGGATTTCAGGGTGGCAATCAGCCCCAGCATTTT
- | 15 | TRBJ1-1 | - | TRBV19 | CASSMALEWDTEAFF | TGTGCCAGTAGTATGGCGCTGGAGTGGGACACTGAAGCTTTCTTT
- | 14 | TRBJ1-3 | - | TRBV5-1 | CASSLGTAGNTIYF | TGCGCCAGCAGCTTGGGGACAGCTGGAAACACCATATATTTT
TRBD2 | 16 | TRBJ2-5 | - | TRBV19 | CASSISGRLRQETQYF | TGTGCCAGTAGTATTAGCGGGAGACTTCGCCAAGAGACCCAGTACTTC
- | 15 | TRBJ1-2 | - | TRBV21-1 | CASSNRGRERGGYTF | TGTGCCAGCAGCAACAGGGGGCGCGAAAGGGGTGGCTACACCTTC
- | 14 | TRBJ2-3 | - | TRBV7-6 | CASTRTSTTDTQYF | TGTGCCAGCACCCGGACTTCCACCACAGATACGCAGTATTTT
- | 14 | TRBJ1-2 | - | TRBV6-4 | CASSDRVANYGYTF | TGTGCCAGCAGTGACAGGGTGGCTAACTATGGCTACACCTTC
TRBD2 | 15 | TRBJ2-1 | - | TRBV6-2/TRBV6-3 | CASSELAGGDNEQFF | TGTGCCAGCAGTGAGCTAGCGGGAGGGGACAATGAGCAGTTCTTC
- | 15 | TRBJ2-3 | - | TRBV5-4 | CASSLEGAGRDTQYF | TGTGCCAGCAGCTTGGAGGGGGCAGGGAGGGATACGCAGTATTTT